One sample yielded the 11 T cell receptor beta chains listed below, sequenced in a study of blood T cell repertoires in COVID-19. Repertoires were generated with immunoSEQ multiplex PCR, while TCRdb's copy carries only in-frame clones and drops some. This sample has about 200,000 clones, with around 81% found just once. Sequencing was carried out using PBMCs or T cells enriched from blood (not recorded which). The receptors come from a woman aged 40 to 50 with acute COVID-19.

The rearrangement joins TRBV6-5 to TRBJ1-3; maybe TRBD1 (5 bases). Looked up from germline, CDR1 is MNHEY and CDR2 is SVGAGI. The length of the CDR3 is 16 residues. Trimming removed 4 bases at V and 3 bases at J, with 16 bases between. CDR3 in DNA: TGTGCCAGCAGTTTTAATCAGGGACTTTTTGGAAACACCATATATTTT. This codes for CASSFNQGLFGNTIYF.

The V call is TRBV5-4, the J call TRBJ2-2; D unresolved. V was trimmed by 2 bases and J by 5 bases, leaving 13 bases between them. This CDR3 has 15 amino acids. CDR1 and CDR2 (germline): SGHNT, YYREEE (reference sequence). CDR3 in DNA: TGTGCCAGCAGCTTCGGTGCTAGTCATACCGGGGAGCTGTTTTTT. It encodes CASSFGASHTGELFF.

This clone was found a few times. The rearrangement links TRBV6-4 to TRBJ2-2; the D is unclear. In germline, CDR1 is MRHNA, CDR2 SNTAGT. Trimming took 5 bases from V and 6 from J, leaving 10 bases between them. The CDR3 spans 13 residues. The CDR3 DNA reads TGTGCCAGCAGTACCGGTTTTTCCGGGGAGCTGTTTTTT. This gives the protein CASSTGFSGELFF.

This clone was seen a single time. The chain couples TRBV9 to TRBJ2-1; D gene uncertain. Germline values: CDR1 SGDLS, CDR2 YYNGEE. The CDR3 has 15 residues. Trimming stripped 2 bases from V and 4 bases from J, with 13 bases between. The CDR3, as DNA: TGTGCCAGCAGCGTTTCGGCCGACAAATACAATGAGCAGTTCTTC. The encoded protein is CASSVSADKYNEQFF.

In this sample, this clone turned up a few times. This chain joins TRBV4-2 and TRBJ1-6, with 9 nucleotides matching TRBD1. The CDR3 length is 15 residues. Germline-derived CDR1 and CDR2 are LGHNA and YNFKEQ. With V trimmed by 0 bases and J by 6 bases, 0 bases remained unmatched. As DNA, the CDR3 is TGTGCCAGCAGCCAAGAGGACAGGGGTAATTCACCCCTCCACTTT. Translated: CASSQEDRGNSPLHF.

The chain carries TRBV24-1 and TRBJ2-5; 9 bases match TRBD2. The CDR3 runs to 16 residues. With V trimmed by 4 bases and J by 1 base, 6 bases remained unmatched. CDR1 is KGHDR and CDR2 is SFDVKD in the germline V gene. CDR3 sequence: CATSDLPTSGQETQYF. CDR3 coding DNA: TGTGCCACCAGTGACCTCCCGACTAGCGGCCAAGAGACCCAGTACTTC.

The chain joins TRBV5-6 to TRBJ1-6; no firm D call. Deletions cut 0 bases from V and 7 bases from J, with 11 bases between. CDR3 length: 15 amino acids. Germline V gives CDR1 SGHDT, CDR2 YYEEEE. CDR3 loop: CASSLEGRPNSPLHF. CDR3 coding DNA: TGTGCCAGCAGCTTGGAAGGCAGGCCCAATTCACCCCTCCACTTT.

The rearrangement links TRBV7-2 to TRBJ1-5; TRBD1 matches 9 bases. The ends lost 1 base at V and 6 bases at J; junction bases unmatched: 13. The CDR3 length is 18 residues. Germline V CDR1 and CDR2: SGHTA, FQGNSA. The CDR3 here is CASSLVPADRGFSQPQHF. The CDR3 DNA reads TGTGCCAGCAGCTTAGTTCCCGCGGACAGGGGATTTAGTCAGCCCCAGCATTTT.

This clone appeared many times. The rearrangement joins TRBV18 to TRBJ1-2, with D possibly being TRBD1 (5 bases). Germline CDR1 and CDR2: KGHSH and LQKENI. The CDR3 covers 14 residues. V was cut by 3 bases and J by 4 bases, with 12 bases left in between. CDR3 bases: TGTGCCAGCTCACCCCCGACAGAGTCCTATGGCTACACCTTC. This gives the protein CASSPPTESYGYTF.

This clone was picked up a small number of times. CDR3 sequence reads: CASSFRDNSPLHF. Here the CDR3 DNA reads TGTGCCAGCAGCTTCCGTGATAATTCACCCCTCCACTTT. The chain combines TRBV5-4 with TRBJ1-6; no reliable D call. Trimming shortened V by 2 bases and J by 5 bases, and 5 bases separated the two germline ends. CDR1 and CDR2 from the germline V gene are SGHNT and YYREEE (reference sequence). CDR3 length: 13 residues.

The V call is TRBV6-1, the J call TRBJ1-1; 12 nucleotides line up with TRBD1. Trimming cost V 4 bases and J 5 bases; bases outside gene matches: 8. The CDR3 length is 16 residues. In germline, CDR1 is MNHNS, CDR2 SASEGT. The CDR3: CASSAGTGGGLTEAFF. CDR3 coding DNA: TGTGCCAGCAGTGCCGGGACAGGGGGCGGACTAACTGAAGCTTTCTTT.